The rows below give T cell receptor beta chains drawn from one sample of a study of response to subunit inactivated influenza vaccine. One entry per CDR3 protein, called by TCRdb with MiXCR from the RT-PCR reads. The profile shows approximately 530,000 distinct CDR3 sequences, about 7.2% of them singletons. Here the sequenced sample was PBMCs from blood, taken around 2 years after vaccination. Every receptor here comes from a man aged 45-69 years who received an inactivated influenza vaccine. The CDR3 runs from the conserved cysteine through the conserved F or W. Fields, in order: V gene, J gene, CDR3 length, CDR3 protein.

>TRBV25-1|TRBJ1-2|16
CASSGGSGARGYGYTF
>TRBV21-1|TRBJ2-3|16
CARVLSGTGAGDTQYF
>TRBV27|TRBJ2-1|17
CASSTLPQRSSYNEQFF
>TRBV28|TRBJ1-1|14
CASRVGIMNTEAFF
>TRBV7-2|TRBJ2-6|15
CASSLANGGANVLTF
>TRBV7-9|TRBJ2-5|14
CASSPRLAQETQYF
>TRBV3-1|TRBJ2-7|15
CASSQIWTGDHEQYF
>TRBV4-1|TRBJ2-1|15
CASSPGMGAYNEQFF
>TRBV20-1|TRBJ2-5|15
CSANPSRGGGETQYF
>TRBV7-3|TRBJ2-1|15
CASSSSGGGRNEQFF
>TRBV29-1|TRBJ1-3|17
CSVERDRGLGSGNTIYF
>TRBV4-3|TRBJ2-1|15
CASSQDLLMASEQFF
>TRBV11-2|TRBJ1-1|15
CASSPGQVPNTEAFF
>TRBV21-1|TRBJ1-1|15
CASSNLRVRNTEAFF
>TRBV6-2/TRBV6-3|TRBJ2-5|12
CASSYRGQRFDF
>TRBV7-8|TRBJ2-2|17
CASSLVVGFTNTGELFF
>TRBV5-4|TRBJ2-1|12
CASTGHYNEQFF
>TRBV6-6|TRBJ1-1|12
CASRQVDPEAFF
>TRBV5-1|TRBJ2-3|14
CASSAPQGTDTQYF
>TRBV4-2|TRBJ2-3|18
CASSQGVTSGRAMDTQYF
>TRBV4-3|TRBJ2-1|16
CASSQEAGPGVNEQFF
>TRBV6-2/TRBV6-3|TRBJ2-2|15
CASSYSRRSFGELFF
>TRBV2|TRBJ1-4|13
CASSESVNEKLFF
>TRBV13|TRBJ2-1|16
CASSPRGTRGRNEQFF
>TRBV6-2/TRBV6-3|TRBJ2-2|20
CASSYSSGQGRARATGELFF
>TRBV6-2/TRBV6-3|TRBJ2-5|15
CASTNPYRGRETQYF
>TRBV6-1|TRBJ2-7|14
CASSPRQSSYEQYF
>TRBV6-5|TRBJ1-1|15
CASSYDSGTVSEAFF
>TRBV20-1|TRBJ2-3|15
CSAGPSRSSTDTQYF
>TRBV7-7|TRBJ2-5|15
CASSLGTGAGETQYF
>TRBV6-1|TRBJ2-1|16
CASRGDGRGLYNEQFF
>TRBV12-3/TRBV12-4|TRBJ2-5|13
CASSTRDWETQYF
>TRBV3-1|TRBJ1-3|14
CASSQRGLGNTIYF
>TRBV20-1|TRBJ2-7|15
CSGGGARSDSYEQYF
>TRBV4-3|TRBJ2-1|15
CASSQVAGMSNEQFF
>TRBV11-2|TRBJ2-7|15
CASSLGSGTPLEQYF
>TRBV4-3|TRBJ2-1|14
CASSQEPSGNEQFF
>TRBV6-5|TRBJ2-1|17
CASSYLASGSSYNEQFF
>TRBV10-3|TRBJ2-3|15
CAISTGTSHTDTQYF
>TRBV12-3/TRBV12-4|TRBJ2-2|15
CASSPQGLASGELFF
>TRBV19|TRBJ2-3|14
CASNLAYGTDTQYF
>TRBV20-1|TRBJ2-5|12
CSARTGGKTQYF
>TRBV20-1|TRBJ2-5|13
CSAGLGAQETQYF
>TRBV4-2|TRBJ1-2|17
CASSQEVRTLFNYGYTF
>TRBV9|TRBJ1-5|14
CGLREGACNQPQHF
>TRBV18|TRBJ2-5|12
CASSPPEGTQYF
>TRBV20-1|TRBJ1-5|14
CSASDRAGVQPQHF
>TRBV7-9|TRBJ2-2|15
CASRKDRGNTGELFF
>TRBV15|TRBJ2-4|17
CATTSDKGSLAKNIQYF
>TRBV11-1|TRBJ2-2|19
CASSLKFSSGGANTGELFF
>TRBV7-2|TRBJ2-1|16
CASSLASGRGYNEQFF
>TRBV6-1|TRBJ2-1|16
CASAKGVYSSYNEQFF
>TRBV3-1|TRBJ2-7|16
CASSLGTSGVEYEQYF
>TRBV7-2|TRBJ2-3|15
CASSFRGSEADTQYF
>TRBV6-1|TRBJ2-5|15
CASSRRTGVGETQYF